This T cell receptor (beta chain) was sequenced during a study of cytomegalovirus exposure and HLA in healthy donors. The PCR contained 60 Vbeta and 13 Jbeta primers. The protocol was immunoSEQ multiplex PCR, while the TCRdb copy is restricted to in-frame clones and leaves out a portion. Of 150,000 to 200,000 clones listed, around 87% are singletons. This TCR came from a woman between 18 and 29 years old in good health and CMV-seronegative. Sequencing input: PBMCs.

The CDR3 protein is CAWSVGSKETQYF. CDR3 bases: TGTGCCTGGAGTGTGGGCAGCAAAGAGACCCAGTACTTC. The chain recombines TRBV30 with TRBJ2-5; D is uncertain. Germline V gene lookup returns CDR1 GTSNPN and CDR2 SVGIG (reference sequence). This CDR3 region has 13 residues. Trimming took off 0 bases at V and 3 bases at J, with 8 bases between the two ends.